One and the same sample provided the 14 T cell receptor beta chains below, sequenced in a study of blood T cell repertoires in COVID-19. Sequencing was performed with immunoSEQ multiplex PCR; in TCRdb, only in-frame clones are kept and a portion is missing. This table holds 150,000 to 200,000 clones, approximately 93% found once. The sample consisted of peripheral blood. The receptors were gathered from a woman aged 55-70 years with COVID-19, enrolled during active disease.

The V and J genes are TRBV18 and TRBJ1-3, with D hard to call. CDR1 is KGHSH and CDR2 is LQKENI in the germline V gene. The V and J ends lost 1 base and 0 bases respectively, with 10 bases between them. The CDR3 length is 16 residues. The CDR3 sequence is CASSPQAGISGNTIYF. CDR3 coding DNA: TGTGCCAGCTCACCACAGGCAGGAATCTCTGGAAACACCATATATTTT. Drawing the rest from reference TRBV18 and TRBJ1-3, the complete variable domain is NAGVMQNPRHLVRRRGQEARLRCSPMKGHSHVYWYRQLPEEGLKFMVYLQKENIIDESGMPKERFSAEFPKEGPSILRIQQVVRGDSAAYFCASSPQAGISGNTIYFGEGSWLTVV.

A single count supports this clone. Written as DNA, the CDR3 is TGTGCCAGCAGCCCGACAGGGGCCCCCAACTATGGCTACACCTTC. Protein: CASSPTGAPNYGYTF. The rearrangement links TRBV5-6 to TRBJ1-2; TRBD1 agrees at 8 bases. Germline CDR1 SGHDT, CDR2 YYEEEE. This CDR3 has 15 amino acids. The trim removed 4 bases at V and 2 bases at J, leaving 7 bases unmatched.

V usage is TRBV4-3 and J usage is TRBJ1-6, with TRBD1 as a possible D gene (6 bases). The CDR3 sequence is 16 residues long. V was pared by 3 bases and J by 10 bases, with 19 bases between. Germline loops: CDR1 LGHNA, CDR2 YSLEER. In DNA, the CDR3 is TGCGCCAGCAGCCAGGGCGCGGGGGCGGCGGGGTCACCCCTCCACTTT. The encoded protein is CASSQGAGAAGSPLHF.

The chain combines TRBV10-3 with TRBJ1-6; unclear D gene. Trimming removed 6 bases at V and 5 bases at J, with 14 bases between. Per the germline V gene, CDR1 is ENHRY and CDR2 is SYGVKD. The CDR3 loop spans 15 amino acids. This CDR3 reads CAISLAGMNNSPLHF. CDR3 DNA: TGTGCCATCAGCTTGGCCGGGATGAATAATTCACCCCTCCACTTT.

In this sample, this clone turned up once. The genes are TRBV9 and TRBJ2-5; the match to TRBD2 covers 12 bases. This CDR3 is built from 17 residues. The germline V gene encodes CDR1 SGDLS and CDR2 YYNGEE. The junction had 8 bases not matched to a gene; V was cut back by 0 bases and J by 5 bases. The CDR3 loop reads CASSVASLAGGLETQYF. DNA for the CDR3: TGTGCCAGCAGCGTAGCTTCCCTAGCGGGGGGGCTGGAGACCCAGTACTTC.

The CDR3 coding sequence is TGTGCCAGCAGCTTCCAGGGACAAAACACCATATATTTT. It yields the protein CASSFQGQNTIYF. This chain uses TRBV11-2 with TRBJ1-3, with D perhaps TRBD1 (6 bases). This CDR3 has 13 amino acids. Trimming stripped 3 bases from V and 6 bases from J, with 9 bases between. The germline V gene encodes CDR1 SGHAT and CDR2 FQNNGV.

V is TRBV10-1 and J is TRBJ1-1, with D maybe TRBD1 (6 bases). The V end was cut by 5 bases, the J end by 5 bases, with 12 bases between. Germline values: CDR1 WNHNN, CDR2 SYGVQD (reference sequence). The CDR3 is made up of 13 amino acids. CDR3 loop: CASSKNRETEAFF. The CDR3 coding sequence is TGCGCCAGCAGTAAAAACAGGGAAACTGAAGCTTTCTTT.

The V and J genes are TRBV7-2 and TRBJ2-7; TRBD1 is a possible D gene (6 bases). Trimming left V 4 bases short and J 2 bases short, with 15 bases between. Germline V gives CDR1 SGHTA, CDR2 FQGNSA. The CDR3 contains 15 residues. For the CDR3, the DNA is TGTGCCAGCAGCTCTCAGACAGGAGAGCCCTACGAGCAGTACTTC. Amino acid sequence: CASSSQTGEPYEQYF.

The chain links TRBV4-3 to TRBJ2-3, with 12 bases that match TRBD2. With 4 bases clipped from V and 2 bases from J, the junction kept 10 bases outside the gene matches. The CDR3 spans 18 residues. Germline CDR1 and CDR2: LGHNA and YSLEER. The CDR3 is CASSLDPTSGGSTDTQYF. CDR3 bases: TGCGCCAGCAGCCTAGATCCGACTAGCGGGGGCTCCACAGATACGCAGTATTTT.

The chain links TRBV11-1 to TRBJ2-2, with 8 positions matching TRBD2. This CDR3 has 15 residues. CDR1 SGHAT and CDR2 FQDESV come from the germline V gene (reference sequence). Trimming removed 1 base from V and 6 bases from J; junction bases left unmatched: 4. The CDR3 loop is CASSLGGLVSGELFF. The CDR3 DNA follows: TGTGCCAGCAGCTTAGGGGGACTAGTTTCCGGGGAGCTGTTTTTT.

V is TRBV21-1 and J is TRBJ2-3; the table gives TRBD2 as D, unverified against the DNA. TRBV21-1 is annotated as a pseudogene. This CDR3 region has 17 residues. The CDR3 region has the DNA TGTGCCAGCAGCACCCGAGCCCTAGCGGGTGGCACAGATACGCAGTATTTT. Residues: CASSTRALAGGTDTQYF.

This CDR3 reads CASTLDSSGHRQGAADTQYF. The CDR3 coding sequence is TGTGCCAGCACCTTGGATTCCTCGGGCCACAGACAGGGGGCGGCGGATACGCAGTATTTT. The chain has TRBV7-9 and TRBJ2-3; 10 bases align to TRBD1. V was pared by 7 bases and J by 6 bases, with 25 bases of the junction left unmatched. In germline, CDR1 is SEHNR, CDR2 FQNEAQ (reference sequence). The CDR3 sequence is 20 residues long.

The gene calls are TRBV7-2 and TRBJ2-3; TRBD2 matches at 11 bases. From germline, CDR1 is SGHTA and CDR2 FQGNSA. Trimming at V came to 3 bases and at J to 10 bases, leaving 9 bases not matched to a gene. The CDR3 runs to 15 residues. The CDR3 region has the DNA TGTGCCAGCAGCTTTACTAGCGGGGGACCTGGGGCGCAGTATTTT. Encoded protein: CASSFTSGGPGAQYF.

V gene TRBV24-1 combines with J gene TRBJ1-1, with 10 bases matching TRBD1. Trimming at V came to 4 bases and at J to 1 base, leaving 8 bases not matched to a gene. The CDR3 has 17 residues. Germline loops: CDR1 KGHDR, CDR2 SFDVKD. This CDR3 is CATSEYDRGLRNTEAFF. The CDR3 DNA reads TGTGCCACCAGTGAGTATGACAGGGGGCTAAGGAACACTGAAGCTTTCTTT.